This entry lists 22 T cell receptor beta chains sequenced from one sample in a study of blood T cell repertoires in COVID-19 (TCRdb year 2020). Libraries came from the immunoSEQ multiplex PCR assay. What TCRdb holds here is the immuneACCESS table cut down to in-frame rearrangements. Part of the clones is not present; checked against another copy, under half of the missing clones reflect an unresolved V gene, and the others are unexplained. The sample table lists 150,000 to 200,000 clones, around 84% of them with a count of one. The top ten constitute around 3.2% of the sample. Sequenced: peripheral blood. The receptors here all came from a human donor with acute or convalescent COVID-19. The donor label of this sample is uncertain.

The V gene is TRBV18, the J gene TRBJ1-2, with 9 bases matching TRBD1. Trimming cost V 5 bases and J 3 bases; bases outside gene matches: 7. Germline CDR1 KGHSH, CDR2 LQKENI. This CDR3 region has 15 residues. CDR3 sequence (DNA): TGTGCCAGCTCAACACGATGGACAGGGGACTATGGCTACACCTTC. This translates into CASSTRWTGDYGYTF.

The chain has TRBV24-1 and TRBJ2-3, with TRBD2 matching over 16 bases. V lost 1 base, J lost 4 bases, and 16 bases stayed unmatched. This CDR3 comprises 22 residues. Germline V gene sequence: CDR1 KGHDR, CDR2 SFDVKD. In DNA, the CDR3 is TGTGCCACCAGTGATTTCGGCGCATCCGGGACTAGCGGGGGGGCGGGTCCAGATACGCAGTATTTT. Translating it yields CATSDFGASGTSGGAGPDTQYF.

The chain combines TRBV5-1 with TRBJ2-3, with D uncertain. Germline CDR1 is SGHRS and CDR2 is YFSETQ. Trimming took 1 base from V and 1 from J, leaving 13 bases between them. This CDR3 spans 16 amino acids. For the CDR3, the DNA is TGCGCCAGCAGCTTGTCAATGCGTCCCGGCACAGATACGCAGTATTTT. Protein sequence: CASSLSMRPGTDTQYF.

The rearrangement uses TRBV18 and TRBJ2-7; tentative D call: TRBD1 (5 bases). The CDR3 covers 12 residues. Trimming stripped 3 bases from V and 6 bases from J, with 9 bases between. CDR1 and CDR2 (germline): KGHSH, LQKENI. Here the CDR3 reads CASSPVGPEQYF. CDR3 nucleotide sequence: TGTGCCAGCTCACCGGTGGGGCCCGAGCAGTACTTC.

The CDR3 sequence is CASSLKGGGASGNTIYF. DNA for the CDR3: TGTGCCAGCAGCTTAAAAGGAGGGGGGGCGTCTGGAAACACCATATATTTT. The chain is built from TRBV7-9 and TRBJ1-3; D possibly corresponds to TRBD1 (6 bases). Germline V gene lookup returns CDR1 SEHNR and CDR2 FQNEAQ (reference sequence). V shed 2 bases and J shed 1 base, with 15 bases lying between them. This CDR3 spans 17 amino acids.

The chain links TRBV5-1 to TRBJ2-7, with a possible D match to TRBD1 (6 bases). This CDR3 comprises 14 residues. Trimming took off 4 bases at V and 1 base at J, with 12 bases between the two ends. Germline V gene sequence: CDR1 SGHRS, CDR2 YFSETQ. The DNA of the CDR3 is TGCGCCAGCAGCCTCCCCGGACAGTCCTACGAGCAGTACTTC. It codes for CASSLPGQSYEQYF. The variable domain in full, completed from reference TRBV5-1 and TRBJ2-7, reads KAGVTQTPRYLIKTRGQQVTLSCSPISGHRSVSWYQQTPGQGLQFLFEYFSETQRNKGNFPGRFSGRQFSNSRSEMNVSTLELGDSALYLCASSLPGQSYEQYFGPGTRLTVT.

As DNA, the CDR3 is TGCAGCGTTACAAGGGGGCCGCACACCGGGGAGCTGTTTTTT. This encodes CSVTRGPHTGELFF. The V and J genes are TRBV29-1 and TRBJ2-2, with 7 bases aligning to TRBD1. Germline CDR1 and CDR2: SQVTM and ANQGSEA. The J segment lost 3 bases and the V segment lost 5 bases, leaving 6 bases of the junction unmatched. The CDR3 covers 14 residues.

This chain connects TRBV4-3 to TRBJ1-1; D gene uncertain. Trimming left V 3 bases short and J 1 base short, with 12 bases between. The CDR3 is 15 amino acids. Per the germline V gene, CDR1 is LGHNA and CDR2 is YSLEER. The CDR3 DNA reads as TGCGCCAGCAGCCAGATGCGGGCAGGGAACACTGAAGCTTTCTTT. It translates to CASSQMRAGNTEAFF.

This clone has only a few counts. The chain employs TRBV6-5 and TRBJ1-2; TRBD1 might be the D (6 bases). V was pared by 2 bases and J by 2 bases, with 15 bases between. CDR3 length equals 16 residues. Germline CDR1 reads MNHEY; CDR2 reads SVGAGI. DNA for the CDR3: TGTGCCAGCAGTTACCTTCCAGGGGTCCCCAACTATGGCTACACCTTC. This translates into CASSYLPGVPNYGYTF.

This rearrangement joins TRBV5-1 to TRBJ1-5; D may be TRBD1 (5 bases). Per the germline V gene, CDR1 is SGHRS and CDR2 is YFSETQ. V lost 3 bases and J 5 bases, leaving 12 bases between the germline ends. This CDR3 spans 14 amino acids. The CDR3 is CASSSGRADQPQHF. In DNA, the CDR3 is TGCGCCAGCAGCTCGGGCAGGGCGGATCAGCCCCAGCATTTT. Combining the CDR3 with reference TRBV5-1 and TRBJ1-5 gives the whole variable domain KAGVTQTPRYLIKTRGQQVTLSCSPISGHRSVSWYQQTPGQGLQFLFEYFSETQRNKGNFPGRFSGRQFSNSRSEMNVSTLELGDSALYLCASSSGRADQPQHFGDGTRLSIL.

The count of this clone is one. This chain connects TRBV6-5 to TRBJ1-5; no clear D. V was clipped by 7 bases and J by 6 bases, with 19 bases between them. Germline CDR1 is MNHEY and CDR2 is SVGAGI. The CDR3 is 15 amino acids. This CDR3 is CASNQRAGAGQPQHF. CDR3 in DNA: TGTGCCAGCAATCAAAGGGCCGGTGCGGGTCAGCCCCAGCATTTT.

The V gene is TRBV5-6, the J gene TRBJ1-2; D is ambiguous. Trimming left V 0 bases short and J 3 bases short, with 9 bases between. Germline-derived CDR1 and CDR2 are SGHDT and YYEEEE. This CDR3 spans 14 amino acids. In nucleotides, the CDR3 is TGTGCCAGCAGCTTGGCACAGAATCACTATGGCTACACCTTC. Its translation: CASSLAQNHYGYTF.

This sequence joins TRBV20-1 and TRBJ2-3; TRBD1 or TRBD2 may be the D gene (6 bases each). Germline CDR1 and CDR2: DFQATT and SNEGSKA (reference sequence). The CDR3 consists of 14 residues. V was clipped by 3 bases and J by 0 bases, with 10 bases between them. The CDR3 here is CSASGGLSTDTQYF. CDR3 bases: TGCAGTGCTAGTGGGGGGCTTAGCACAGATACGCAGTATTTT.

The chain recombines TRBV5-5 with TRBJ1-1; possibly TRBD1 for D (6 bases). Germline CDR1 and CDR2: SGHKS and YYEKEE (reference sequence). The V gene lost 1 base and the J gene lost 8 bases, with 9 bases spanning the gap. The CDR3 is 12 amino acids. The CDR3 DNA is TGTGCCAGCAGCTTGTCGACAGGAGAAGCTTTCTTT. It yields the protein CASSLSTGEAFF. Full variable domain (remainder filled in from reference TRBV5-5 and TRBJ1-1): DAGVTQSPTHLIKTRGQQVTLRCSPISGHKSVSWYQQVLGQGPQFIFQYYEKEERGRGNFPDRFSARQFPNYSSELNVNALLLGDSALYLCASSLSTGEAFFGQGTRLTVV.

The chain couples TRBV19 to TRBJ1-5, with 7 bases lining up with TRBD1. The CDR3 extends over 15 amino acids. V lost 7 bases and J lost 0; bases outside the gene matches: 6. Germline V gene lookup returns CDR1 LNHDA and CDR2 SQIVND (reference sequence). The CDR3 DNA reads TGTGCCAGTAATCGGGACAGTTCTAGCAATCAGCCCCAGCATTTT. Amino acids: CASNRDSSSNQPQHF.

The chain uses TRBV2 and TRBJ2-1; D is perhaps TRBD2 (5 bases). CDR3 length: 13 amino acids. Germline CDR1 and CDR2: SNHLY and FYNNEI. The ends were cut back, 1 base at V and 7 bases at J, with 8 bases in the middle. CDR3 bases: TGTGCCAGCAGTGAAGGGACTGCGAATGAGCAGTTCTTC. Translated, it gives CASSEGTANEQFF.

CDR3 coding DNA: TGCGCCAGCAGTGAGAGGCAGGGCTACGAGCAGTACTTC. Protein product: CASSERQGYEQYF. V and J are TRBV10-2 and TRBJ2-7, with D possibly being TRBD1 (5 bases). Germline-derived CDR1 and CDR2 are WSHSY and SAAADI. V lost 2 bases and J lost 3, with 8 bases in between. The CDR3 consists of 13 residues.

The CDR3 spells CASSQGRGELFF. The CDR3, as DNA: TGTGCCAGCAGCCAGGGGAGGGGGGAGCTGTTTTTT. The chain is built from TRBV3-1 (or the pseudogene TRBV3-2) and TRBJ2-2, with D maybe TRBD2 (6 bases). The V end was cut by 3 bases, the J end by 8 bases, with 7 bases between. The germline V gene has CDR1 LGHDT and CDR2 YNNKEL (reference sequence). CDR3 length equals 12 residues.

The chain employs TRBV24-1 and TRBJ1-6, with D possibly matching TRBD1 (6 bases). The CDR3 totals 13 residues. Between the trimmed V and J ends, which lost 5 bases and 7 bases, there was a span of 8 bases. The germline CDR1 and CDR2 sequences are KGHDR and SFDVKD. As DNA, the CDR3 is TGTGCCACCAGTGGCCAGGGGAATTCACCCCTCCACTTT. It specifies CATSGQGNSPLHF.

The chain uses TRBV3-1 (or the pseudogene TRBV3-2) and TRBJ1-6; 9 positions match TRBD1. Germline CDR1 reads LGHDT; CDR2 reads YNNKEL (reference sequence). The CDR3 runs to 14 residues. The V gene end was trimmed by 3 bases and the J gene end by 10 bases; junction bases not matched to a gene: 4. The CDR3 DNA is TGTGCCAGCAGCCAGGGACAGGGACCATCACCCCTCCACTTT. This codes for CASSQGQGPSPLHF.

The chain couples TRBV5-1 to TRBJ2-2, with 14 bases aligning to TRBD2. Germline CDR1 is SGHRS and CDR2 is YFSETQ. The CDR3 runs to 18 residues. V was clipped by 0 bases and J by 4 bases; unmatched bases: 5. The CDR3 nucleotides are TGCGCCAGCAGCTTGGCGACTAGCGGGGGGGCAAGCACCGGGGAGCTGTTTTTT. The encoded protein is CASSLATSGGASTGELFF.

This chain connects TRBV29-1 to TRBJ2-5; tentatively, D is TRBD1 (6 bases). CDR3 length equals 13 residues. In germline, CDR1 is SQVTM, CDR2 ANQGSEA. V was pared by 3 bases and J by 1 base, with 9 bases between. CDR3 sequence reads: CSVERTAQETQYF. CDR3 DNA sequence: TGCAGCGTTGAGAGGACAGCCCAAGAGACCCAGTACTTC.